This entry lists 12 T cell receptor beta chains sequenced from one sample in a study of beta chain features in type 1 diabetes (dated by TCRdb to 2016 to 2019). General findings and caveats noted by the study authors: Type 1 diabetes patients showed a moderate but significant shortening of TCRB CDR3 length in all four CD4+ subsets.

Libraries came from the immunoSEQ multiplex PCR assay. All of the isolated RNA was reverse transcribed with the High Capacity cDNA Reverse Transcription Kit, so expressed TCRB transcripts were sequenced. TCRdb provides this immuneACCESS table in a form limited to in-frame rearrangements. Some clones are lacking; in checked studies, under half of them reflect an unresolved V gene, and why the rest are absent is not known. The sample profile shows 600,000 to 700,000 clones; around an eighth of them were found once. 0.022% of the sample is held by the ten biggest clonotypes. For these receptors, no antigen is known. Sample: naive CD4+ T cells from blood. The sample's cell subset or site, from its label and the paper: true naive CD4+ T cells. These receptors were collected from a man younger than 35 with type 1 diabetes.

This clone was found a few times. DNA of the CDR3: TGTGCCACCATGGAGACTAGCGGGGGGATCGATACGCAGTATTTT. As protein: CATMETSGGIDTQYF. The chain links TRBV10-3 to TRBJ2-3; 13 bases match TRBD2. The CDR3 has 15 amino acids. Germline-derived CDR1 and CDR2 are ENHRY and SYGVKD. V lost 10 bases, J lost 6 bases, and 10 bases stayed unmatched.

This clone was counted a few times. This chain connects TRBV29-1 to TRBJ2-2; a possible D gene is TRBD1 (5 bases). This CDR3 is 14 amino acids long. Germline V gene sequence: CDR1 SQVTM, CDR2 ANQGSEA. The V end lost 3 bases, the J end lost 2 bases, and 10 bases lay between the germline ends. The CDR3 DNA sequence: TGCAGCGTTGAGAAACAGGCAAACACCGGGGAGCTGTTTTTT. This sequence encodes CSVEKQANTGELFF.

The chain links TRBV2 to TRBJ1-2; 9 bases fit TRBD1. Trimming cost V 6 bases and J 7 bases; bases outside gene matches: 6. The germline V gene has CDR1 SNHLY and CDR2 FYNNEI. This CDR3 region has 13 residues. This CDR3 is CASRPQGAGGYTF. The CDR3 DNA sequence: TGTGCCAGCAGACCACAGGGGGCAGGTGGCTACACCTTC. Full variable domain (outside the CDR3, taken from reference TRBV2 and TRBJ1-2): EPEVTQTPSHQVTQMGQEVILRCVPISNHLYFYWYRQILGQKVEFLVSFYNNEISEKSEIFDDQFSVERPDGSNFTLKIRSTKLEDSAMYFCASRPQGAGGYTFGSGTRLTVV.

The CDR3 bases are TGTGCCAGCTCACCCATGGGACCTAGCAATCAGCCCCAGCATTTT. Translating gives CASSPMGPSNQPQHF. The rearrangement links TRBV18 to TRBJ1-5, with a possible D match to TRBD1 (5 bases). Germline lookup yields CDR1 KGHSH and CDR2 LQKENI. The CDR3 extends over 15 amino acids. V was trimmed by 3 bases and J by 0 bases, leaving 9 bases between them. The full variable domain, its missing parts supplied by reference TRBV18 and TRBJ1-5, is NAGVMQNPRHLVRRRGQEARLRCSPMKGHSHVYWYRQLPEEGLKFMVYLQKENIIDESGMPKERFSAEFPKEGPSILRIQQVVRGDSAAYFCASSPMGPSNQPQHFGDGTRLSIL.

The sample holds a few counts of this clone. The sample carries other DNA sequences with the same CDR3. This chain links TRBV9 with TRBJ2-5; D possibly corresponds to TRBD1 (7 bases). V was cut by 7 bases and J by 1 base, with 11 bases left in between. Germline CDR1 SGDLS, CDR2 YYNGEE. This CDR3 has 13 amino acids. CDR3 DNA: TGTGCCAGCGGGGGGACAGCCCAAGAGACCCAGTACTTC. As protein: CASGGTAQETQYF.

The genes are TRBV6-1 and TRBJ2-3, with 7 bases identical to TRBD1. J lost 10 bases, V lost 6 bases, and 13 bases had no gene match. This CDR3 is built from 14 residues. From germline, CDR1 is MNHNS and CDR2 SASEGT. The DNA of the CDR3 is TGTGCCAGCAGACGGGACGGCCTCACAGGGGCGCAGTATTTT. The encoded protein is CASRRDGLTGAQYF.

J is TRBJ1-4 and V is TRBV7-4, with 9 bases lining up with TRBD1. Per germline, CDR1 SGHVT and CDR2 SQSDAQ. The CDR3 spans 14 residues. The trim removed 4 bases at V and 8 bases at J, leaving 5 bases unmatched. CDR3 amino acids: CASSSGQGDEKLFF. CDR3 bases: TGTGCCAGCAGCTCGGGACAGGGTGACGAAAAACTGTTTTTT.

This chain links TRBV15 with TRBJ2-7; D gene uncertain. Trimming removed 0 bases from V and 0 bases from J, with 6 bases in between. The CDR3 runs 14 residues. Germline V lookup: CDR1 LNHNV, CDR2 YYDKDF (reference sequence). The CDR3 sequence is CATSREQSSYEQYF. CDR3 nucleotides: TGTGCCACCAGCAGAGAACAGAGCTCCTACGAGCAGTACTTC.

CDR3 residues: CASSMGVGRVDGYTF. The CDR3 DNA is TGTGCCAGTAGTATGGGGGTAGGGAGGGTGGATGGCTACACCTTC. The J gene is TRBJ1-2, the V gene TRBV19; tentative D call: TRBD1 (5 bases). This CDR3 is 15 amino acids long. V shed 3 bases and J shed 6 bases, with 17 bases lying between them. The germline CDR1 and CDR2 sequences are LNHDA and SQIVND (reference sequence).

This clone was detected a few times. J is TRBJ2-2 and V is TRBV25-1; D is tentatively TRBD1 or TRBD2 (5 bases each). Looked up from germline, CDR1 is MGHDK and CDR2 is SYGVNS. The CDR3 is made up of 13 amino acids. The germline V and J ends were trimmed by 6 bases and 3 bases, with 8 bases remaining between them. CDR3 in DNA: TGTGCCAGCAGCGGGGCGTACACCGGGGAGCTGTTTTTT. Protein: CASSGAYTGELFF.

This clone was counted between two and nine times. CDR3 in amino acids: CAWSVGGLYEQYF. Written as DNA, the CDR3 is TGTGCCTGGAGTGTAGGGGGCCTATACGAGCAGTACTTC. The chain joins TRBV30 to TRBJ2-7; TRBD1 matches 7 bases. The CDR3 spans 13 residues. Trimming took 0 bases from V and 4 from J; bases not matched to a gene: 3. Germline V lookup: CDR1 GTSNPN, CDR2 SVGIG (reference sequence).

This clone was counted only a few times. The chain has TRBV5-1 and TRBJ2-5, with D tentatively TRBD2 (6 bases). The CDR3 length is 14 residues. Trimming left V 4 bases short and J 7 bases short, with 17 bases between. The germline V gene has CDR1 SGHRS and CDR2 YFSETQ. CDR3 sequence (DNA): TGCGCCAGCAGCCCCGACTCCCCAGCGGGGACCCAGTACTTC. Its protein product is CASSPDSPAGTQYF.